The 4 T cell receptor beta chains listed next were all sequenced from one sample in a study of blood T cell repertoires in COVID-19. TCRdb's table, derived via immunoSEQ multiplex PCR, lists solely in-frame clones and lacks some. The table shows 200,000 to 300,000 clones, with 84% occurring only once. Input material: peripheral blood. Receptors originate from a man aged 55 to 70 with acute or convalescent COVID-19.

The chain combines TRBV5-4 with TRBJ1-2, with 9 bases identical to TRBD1. Germline V gene lookup returns CDR1 SGHNT and CDR2 YYREEE (reference sequence). CDR3 size: 15 residues. With 4 bases clipped from V and 6 bases from J, the junction kept 10 bases outside the gene matches. The CDR3 loop reads CASSPGGQGENGYTF. The CDR3 DNA follows: TGTGCCAGCAGCCCGGGGGGACAGGGTGAGAATGGCTACACCTTC.

The V and J genes are TRBV11-2 and TRBJ2-5, with D tentatively TRBD1 (6 bases). V was shortened by 1 base and J by 2 bases, with 14 bases between the two germline ends. From germline, CDR1 is SGHAT and CDR2 FQNNGV. The CDR3 spans 16 residues. The CDR3: CASSLAMGHIQETQYF. CDR3 DNA: TGTGCCAGCAGCTTAGCGATGGGACACATTCAAGAGACCCAGTACTTC.

The chain couples TRBV4-1 to TRBJ2-7; perhaps TRBD1 as D (6 bases). CDR3 length: 16 amino acids. Germline V lookup: CDR1 MGHRA, CDR2 YSYEKL. V was clipped by 4 bases and J by 6 bases, with 22 bases between them. CDR3 residues: CASSLLVGTWSLEQYF. The CDR3 DNA follows: TGCGCCAGCAGCCTCCTAGTTGGGACATGGTCCCTCGAGCAGTACTTC.

The chain couples TRBV6-2 or TRBV6-3 to TRBJ2-7; TRBD1 agrees at 9 bases. The ends lost 0 bases at V and 4 bases at J; junction bases unmatched: 4. Germline V lookup: CDR1 MNHEY, CDR2 SVGEGT. The CDR3 loop spans 15 amino acids. The CDR3 DNA reads as TGTGCCAGCAGTTACTCTTCCGGACAGGGGTACGAGCAGTACTTC. It is translated as CASSYSSGQGYEQYF.